The 17 T cell receptor beta chains in this list originate from one sample, sequenced in a study of a mutant IDH1 vaccine in newly diagnosed glioma (dated by TCRdb to about 2021). The antigens for these receptors are not known. To prepare the library, the immunoSEQ multiplex PCR assay was applied. In TCRdb, the immuneACCESS table is reduced to in-frame sequences with V and J assigned. These tables do not hold every clone; where another copy was compared, an unresolved V gene accounts for under half, and the others remain unexplained. This sample comprises approximately 24,000 clones, 65% to 85% of them detected only once. Together, the top ten hold about 8.2% of the sample. The sample's time point, from its label and the paper: week 11, during vaccination. Each vaccine dose was 300 ug of a 20-mer mutant IDH1 peptide in Montanide, given subcutaneously with topical imiquimod. Material: PBMCs, obtained from a glioma patient whose treatment included an IDH1 peptide vaccine. These receptor sequences come from a woman in her late teens or twenties with glioma.

This sequence joins TRBV27 and TRBJ2-7; 8 bases map to TRBD1. The CDR3 covers 14 residues. V was clipped by 6 bases and J by 1 base; unmatched bases: 5. Germline V gene data show CDR1 as MNHEY and CDR2 as SMNVEV (reference sequence). The CDR3 loop is CASSRDRNSYEQYF. CDR3 coding DNA: TGTGCCAGCAGCCGGGACAGGAATTCCTACGAGCAGTACTTC.

This rearrangement joins TRBV4-1 to TRBJ2-1; D not resolved. This CDR3 comprises 14 residues. Germline assignment: CDR1 MGHRA and CDR2 YSYEKL. With 0 bases removed from V and 9 bases from J, the gap between germline ends came to 12 bases. CDR3 sequence: CASSQDPYVGEQFF. CDR3 nucleotide sequence: TGCGCCAGCAGCCAAGACCCCTATGTGGGTGAGCAGTTCTTC.

The chain has TRBV7-2 and TRBJ1-1, with D possibly TRBD1 on 6 matching bases. This CDR3 comprises 19 residues. CDR1 and CDR2 (germline): SGHTA, FQGNSA. V lost 2 bases and J 2 bases, leaving 24 bases between the germline ends. The CDR3 nucleotides read TGTGCCAGCAGCTTACCTGGGACAAACCAAAGAGCGCATAACACTGAAGCTTTCTTT. Its protein product is CASSLPGTNQRAHNTEAFF.

The chain carries TRBV7-9 and TRBJ2-5, with D possibly being TRBD1 or TRBD2 (5 bases each). V lost 4 bases and J 5 bases, leaving 14 bases between the germline ends. CDR1 and CDR2 from the germline V gene are SEHNR and FQNEAQ (reference sequence). The CDR3 contains 14 residues. CDR3 protein: CASSSRDPGETQYF. CDR3 in DNA: TGTGCCAGCAGCTCCCGGGACCCCGGGGAGACCCAGTACTTC.

This clone was detected once. This sequence joins TRBV21-1 and TRBJ1-5. TRBV21-1 is a documented pseudogene. This CDR3 spans 10 amino acids. The CDR3: CEEGYQPQHF. The CDR3 region has the DNA TGTGAAGAGGGGTATCAGCCCCAGCATTTT.

A remark on this clone: Mismatch with germline at one junction end may stem from a read error. This chain uses TRBV10-3 with TRBJ1-5; D uncertain. Germline V gene data show CDR1 as ENHRY and CDR2 as SYGVKD. The CDR3 length is 13 residues. This chain's CDR3 is CAINEGVAQPQHF. The CDR3 DNA follows: TGTGCCATCAATGAGGGAGTTGCACAGCCCCAGCATTTT.

The chain combines TRBV18 with TRBJ1-1; maybe TRBD1 (5 bases). Per germline, CDR1 KGHSH and CDR2 LQKENI. With 3 bases removed from V and 10 bases from J, the gap between germline ends came to 15 bases. The CDR3 is made up of 13 amino acids. The CDR3 loop reads CASSPSQTGGAFF. CDR3 bases: TGTGCCAGCTCACCTAGCCAAACCGGGGGAGCTTTCTTT.

This sequence joins TRBV9 and TRBJ2-7; the D gene could be TRBD1 or TRBD2 (5 bases each). Trimming shortened V by 3 bases and J by 3 bases, and 16 bases separated the two germline ends. Germline loops: CDR1 SGDLS, CDR2 YYNGEE. There are 15 residues in the CDR3. CDR3 DNA sequence: TGTGCCAGCAGCGAGGGGACGGGCTCCGGCTACGAGCAGTACTTC. The encoded protein is CASSEGTGSGYEQYF.

The chain employs TRBV18 and TRBJ2-7; D assignment may be TRBD1 or TRBD2 (5 bases each). This CDR3 has 11 residues. V was pared by 4 bases and J by 6 bases, with 7 bases between. Germline-derived CDR1 and CDR2 are KGHSH and LQKENI. In DNA form, the CDR3 reads TGTGCCAGCTCACGAGGGGTCGAGCAGTACTTC. It codes for CASSRGVEQYF.

The chain uses TRBV6-5 and TRBJ2-7; the D gene is possibly TRBD1 (6 bases). From germline, CDR1 is MNHEY and CDR2 SVGAGI. Trimming pared 2 bases from V and 4 bases from J, leaving 18 bases between. This CDR3 spans 16 amino acids. In DNA form, the CDR3 reads TGTGCCAGCAGTTACGGTCCCCGGACAGCCCCATACGAGCAGTACTTC. It codes for CASSYGPRTAPYEQYF.

The rearrangement links TRBV19 to TRBJ1-2, with 9 bases that match TRBD1. The junction had 7 bases not matched to a gene; V was cut back by 5 bases and J by 3 bases. Germline V gene sequence: CDR1 LNHDA, CDR2 SQIVND (reference sequence). The CDR3 has 15 amino acids. CDR3 DNA: TGTGCCAGTAGTGAACAGGGGGCGTCGCACTATGGCTACACCTTC. Residues: CASSEQGASHYGYTF.

The CDR3 loop reads CASSINRGTEAFF. The CDR3 nucleotides read TGTGCCAGTAGTATAAACAGAGGAACTGAAGCTTTCTTT. The chain employs TRBV19 and TRBJ1-1; D is undetermined. V shed 2 bases and J shed 5 bases, with 9 bases lying between them. The CDR3 covers 13 residues. Per germline, CDR1 LNHDA and CDR2 SQIVND (reference sequence).

The CDR3 coding sequence is TGTGCCAGCCCCCTAAACAATGAGCAGTTCTTC. It is translated as CASPLNNEQFF. The chain joins TRBV6-1 to TRBJ2-1, with no clear D. The germline gives CDR1 MNHNS, CDR2 SASEGT. V was cut by 8 bases and J by 5 bases, with 7 bases left in between. The CDR3 totals 11 residues.

This clone was counted a few times. The V and J genes are TRBV11-2 and TRBJ1-2; D possibly corresponds to TRBD1 (5 bases). There are 14 residues in the CDR3. Germline loops: CDR1 SGHAT, CDR2 FQNNGV. Trimming cost V 2 bases and J 6 bases, with 13 bases left between them. The DNA of the CDR3 is TGTGCCAGCAGCTTAAATGCGGCGACAGATGGCTACACCTTC. The encoded protein is CASSLNAATDGYTF.

The rearrangement joins TRBV6-4 to TRBJ1-1; D call uncertain. Germline V gene sequence: CDR1 MRHNA, CDR2 SNTAGT. The CDR3 is made up of 13 amino acids. V shed 5 bases and J shed 4 bases, with 11 bases lying between them. The CDR3 coding sequence is TGTGCCAGCAGTTCCCAGGAGGGCACTGAAGCTTTCTTT. Its protein product is CASSSQEGTEAFF.

V and J are TRBV6-5 and TRBJ2-1; 9 positions agree with TRBD2. Trimming cost V 0 bases and J 5 bases; bases outside gene matches: 5. Germline-derived CDR1 and CDR2 are MNHEY and SVGAGI. The CDR3 extends over 16 amino acids. The CDR3 loop is CASSYSGGGVNNEQFF. The CDR3 region has the DNA TGTGCCAGCAGTTACTCGGGCGGGGGGGTAAACAATGAGCAGTTCTTC.

The chain employs TRBV7-8 and TRBJ1-4, with 7 positions matching TRBD1. The germline V gene encodes CDR1 SGHVS and CDR2 FQNEAQ. The CDR3 contains 14 residues. The J segment lost 5 bases and the V segment lost 5 bases, leaving 5 bases of the junction unmatched. CDR3 DNA sequence: TGTGCCAGCAGCCCCGGGACAGAGAATGAAAAACTGTTTTTT. Translated, it gives CASSPGTENEKLFF.